A single T cell receptor (beta chain) is shown here with its context. In the original workflow: Reference gene primer amplification in the assay estimated nucleated cell counts. Repertoires were generated with immunoSEQ multiplex PCR, while TCRdb's copy carries only in-frame clones and drops some. The D gene and trimming were derived from the DNA, and the V and J assignments and clone size from that table. In the table there are more than 65,000 clones, more than 65% of which are singletons. This specimen comes from a study of blood T cell repertoires in COVID-19. Study details: The origin of the acute and convalescent COVID-19 samples was the United States, Italy and Spain. T cells, B-cell-depleted T cells, or PBMCs supplied cDNA or gDNA.

The CDR3 length is 15 residues. Germline V gene sequence: CDR1 SGHTA, CDR2 FQGNSA. J lost 0 bases, V lost 5 bases, and 4 bases had no gene match. The sequenced material came from peripheral blood. This sequence joins TRBV7-2 and TRBJ1-3; 7 bases map to TRBD1. The clonotype comes from a woman of 80 years or more with active or convalescent COVID-19. The DNA of the CDR3 is TGTGCCAGCAGCCAGGGGACAGACTCTGGAAACACCATATATTTT. Translated: CASSQGTDSGNTIYF.